Reported below is one TCR beta chain. What it recognizes is unknown. The repertoire was sequenced with immunoSEQ multiplex PCR; TCRdb's copy has only in-frame clones and lacks some. This sample has roughly 1,600,000 clones, with just under 99% found just once. The data are from a study of shared clonotypes between healthy human individuals. Study observations and caveats: Naive subsets tended to show greater estimated richness than memory subsets. An effect of sequencing depth on clonotype sharing among donors was expected.

There are 13 residues in the CDR3. Trimming took 9 bases from V and 5 from J, leaving 17 bases between them. Germline V gene sequence: CDR1 MDHEN, CDR2 SYDVKM. This receptor was taken from a man aged 25 to 40 in good health. The V and J genes are TRBV28 and TRBJ2-7; D is tentatively TRBD1 or TRBD2 (5 bases each). Sequencing input: naive CD4+ T cells sorted from blood. As to subset: CD45RA+ positively selected. CDR3 region: CASIGTWPHEQYF. The CDR3 bases are TGTGCCAGTATCGGGACCTGGCCCCACGAGCAGTACTTC.